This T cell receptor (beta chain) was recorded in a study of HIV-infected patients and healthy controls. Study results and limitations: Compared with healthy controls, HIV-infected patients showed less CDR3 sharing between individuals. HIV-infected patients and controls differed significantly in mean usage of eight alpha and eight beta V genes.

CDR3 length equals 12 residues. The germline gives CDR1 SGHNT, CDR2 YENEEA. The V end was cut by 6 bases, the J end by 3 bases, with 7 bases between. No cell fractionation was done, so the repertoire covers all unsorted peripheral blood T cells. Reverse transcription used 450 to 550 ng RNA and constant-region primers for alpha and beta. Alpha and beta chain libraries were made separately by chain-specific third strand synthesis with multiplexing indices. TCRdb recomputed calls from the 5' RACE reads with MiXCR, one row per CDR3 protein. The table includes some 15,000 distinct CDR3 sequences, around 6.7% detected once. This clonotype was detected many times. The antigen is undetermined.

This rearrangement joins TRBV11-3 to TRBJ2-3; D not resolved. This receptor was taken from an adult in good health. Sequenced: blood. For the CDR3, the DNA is TGTGCCAGCAGTGAAAGGACAGATACGCAGTATTTT. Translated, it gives CASSERTDTQYF.